The next 19 T cell receptor beta chains were all read from a single sample in a study of blood T cells in healthy people across ages. Next came a second PCR, run for about 6 to 11 cycles, which used a sample-barcoded 5' primer along with a J-beta primer mix. From the 5' RACE reads, TCRdb called clonotypes with MiXCR, one entry per CDR3 protein. This sample has 1.8 million or so distinct CDR3 sequences, with roughly 43% found just once. Sequencing was carried out using blood. Receptors were obtained from a human donor in good health.

The chain employs TRBV11-1 and TRBJ1-1, with 7 nucleotides matching TRBD1. V lost 7 bases and J lost 1; bases outside the gene matches: 3. Germline CDR1 is SGHAT and CDR2 is FQDESV (reference sequence). CDR3 size: 13 residues. The CDR3 nucleotides read TGTGCCAGCAAGAGGGACAGGAACACTGAAGCTTTCTTT. Translation gives CASKRDRNTEAFF.

The chain is built from TRBV4-1 and TRBJ1-2; D not certain. The CDR3 runs 14 residues. CDR1 MGHRA and CDR2 YSYEKL come from the germline V gene. V lost 1 base to trimming and J lost 4 bases, with 10 bases between them. CDR3 DNA: TGCGCCAGCAGCCAAGCGATGGCCAGCTATGGCTACACCTTC. As protein: CASSQAMASYGYTF.

This clonotype was observed a few times. The chain employs TRBV7-2 and TRBJ1-5, with TRBD1 identical over 8 bases. Germline V CDR1 and CDR2: SGHTA, FQGNSA. The CDR3 sequence is 15 residues long. V was pared by 3 bases and J by 5 bases, with 6 bases of the junction left unmatched. The CDR3 reads CASSFRSGGDQPQHF. The CDR3 region has the DNA TGTGCCAGCAGCTTCCGGTCAGGGGGCGATCAGCCCCAGCATTTT. Full variable domain (rest looked up from reference TRBV7-2 and TRBJ1-5): GAGVSQSPSNKVTEKGKDVELRCDPISGHTALYWYRQSLGQGLEFLIYFQGNSAPDKSGLPSDRFSAERTGGSVSTLTIQRTQQEDSAVYLCASSFRSGGDQPQHFGDGTRLSIL.

The chain couples TRBV6-6 to TRBJ2-1; unclear D gene. The V gene's germline CDR1 is MNHNY and CDR2 SVGAGI (reference sequence). CDR3 length: 11 residues. Trimming cost V 6 bases and J 6 bases, with 6 bases left between them. The DNA for the CDR3 is TGTGCCAGCAGGGTGACCAATGAGCAGTTCTTC. This translates into CASRVTNEQFF.

This clonotype was seen more than once but under ten times. V usage is TRBV27 and J usage is TRBJ2-1; either TRBD1 or TRBD2 may supply D (7 bases each). Germline loops: CDR1 MNHEY, CDR2 SMNVEV (reference sequence). The CDR3 is 15 residues long. Trimming took off 5 bases at V and 5 bases at J, with 16 bases between the two ends. The CDR3 nucleotides are TGTGCCAGCAGTACCCGAGCAGGGGGGGACAATGAGCAGTTCTTC. Its translation: CASSTRAGGDNEQFF.

This rearrangement joins TRBV20-1 to TRBJ2-7; D ambiguous. Germline values: CDR1 DFQATT, CDR2 SNEGSKA (reference sequence). The CDR3 totals 13 residues. The germline V and J ends were trimmed by 7 bases and 0 bases, with 13 bases remaining between them. The CDR3 nucleotides are TGCAGTGTTAGGCGACGGAGCTCCTACGAGCAGTACTTC. Protein: CSVRRRSSYEQYF.

This clonotype was counted only a few times. The rearrangement joins TRBV29-1 to TRBJ1-3; no firm D call. The CDR3 contains 11 residues. With 5 bases removed from V and 4 bases from J, the gap between germline ends came to 6 bases. Per the germline V gene, CDR1 is SQVTM and CDR2 is ANQGSEA. The CDR3 loop is CSVLQGNTIYF. The DNA for the CDR3 is TGCAGCGTTTTGCAGGGAAACACCATATATTTT.

V is TRBV27 and J is TRBJ2-4; either TRBD1 or TRBD2 may fit D (7 bases each). The DNA end is more similar to TRBJ2-7, so the J call may be wrong. Germline lookup yields CDR1 MNHEY and CDR2 SMNVEV (reference sequence). CDR3 length: 14 residues. CDR3 sequence: CASSPQGGSNEQYF. DNA of the CDR3: TGTGCCAGCAGTCCCCAGGGGGGGAGCAACGAGCAGTACTTC.

The chain uses TRBV4-1 and TRBJ1-2; no firm D call. The CDR3 totals 15 residues. Trimming left V 2 bases short and J 0 bases short, with 10 bases between. Germline CDR1 reads MGHRA; CDR2 reads YSYEKL. CDR3 bases: TGCGCCAGCAGCCAACCAGGCCCCACTAACTATGGCTACACCTTC. Translation: CASSQPGPTNYGYTF.

A word on this clonotype: The conserved phenylalanine or tryptophan normally closing the CDR3 is absent here, so this likely arose from a read error. J is TRBJ2-7 and V is TRBV12-3 or TRBV12-4; a possible D gene is TRBD2 (6 bases). V dropped 5 bases and J dropped 1 base, with 9 bases sitting between them. The CDR3 extends over 13 amino acids. In nucleotides, the CDR3 is TGTGCCAGCAGTGAGGGACTTTCCTACGAGCAGTACTGC. Protein: CASSEGLSYEQYC.

V is TRBV25-1 and J is TRBJ1-5; 8 bases line up with TRBD1. V gave up 6 bases and J gave up 5 bases; unmatched junction bases: 9. Germline values: CDR1 MGHDK, CDR2 SYGVNS. The CDR3 sequence is 15 residues long. In DNA, the CDR3 is TGTGCCAGCAGCTCGGACAGGGTGACAGATCAGCCCCAGCATTTT. Translated, it gives CASSSDRVTDQPQHF.

This chain joins TRBV7-9 and TRBJ2-1; D could derive from TRBD1 or TRBD2 (6 bases each). The CDR3 is 15 amino acids. Germline CDR1 and CDR2: SEHNR and FQNEAQ (reference sequence). Trimming shortened V by 5 bases and J by 0 bases, and 11 bases separated the two germline ends. The CDR3 loop is CASSIRGPSYNEQFF. The CDR3 coding sequence is TGTGCCAGCAGCATCCGGGGGCCCTCCTACAATGAGCAGTTCTTC.

This clonotype was found once. The CDR3 reads CASSLGVRGNEKLFF. The DNA of the CDR3 is TGTGCCAGCAGCTTGGGGGTCAGGGGAAATGAAAAACTGTTTTTT. The gene calls are TRBV7-8 and TRBJ1-4; possible D gene TRBD1, 6 bases. CDR1 and CDR2 from the germline V gene are SGHVS and FQNEAQ. CDR3 length: 15 amino acids. V gave up 3 bases and J gave up 5 bases, with 13 bases separating them.

V usage is TRBV2 and J usage is TRBJ2-1; 9 positions agree with TRBD1. The germline gives CDR1 SNHLY, CDR2 FYNNEI. V shed 5 bases and J 3 bases; nucleotides not matched to a gene: 5. This CDR3 is built from 15 residues. CDR3 in amino acids: CASSYDRGNYNEQFF. The CDR3 DNA is TGTGCCAGCAGTTATGACAGGGGGAACTACAATGAGCAGTTCTTC.

This clonotype showed up many times. The gene calls are TRBV7-6 and TRBJ2-7; D is unresolved. V shed 0 bases and J shed 4 bases, with 7 bases lying between them. There are 13 residues in the CDR3. CDR1 and CDR2 from the germline V gene are SGHVS and FNYEAQ. In DNA, the CDR3 is TGTGCCAGCAGCTTAGCACCTATATACGAGCAGTACTTC. Translated, it gives CASSLAPIYEQYF.

The chain is built from TRBV30 and TRBJ2-2, with 10 bases lining up with TRBD1. Germline V lookup: CDR1 GTSNPN, CDR2 SVGIG (reference sequence). J lost 6 bases, V lost 2 bases, and 3 bases had no gene match. This CDR3 has 14 residues. The CDR3 is CAWSFGQGAGELFF. In DNA, the CDR3 is TGTGCCTGGAGTTTCGGACAGGGGGCCGGGGAGCTGTTTTTT.

The chain combines TRBV20-1 with TRBJ2-5, with D possibly called TRBD1 or TRBD2 (5 bases each). The CDR3 runs to 15 residues. Germline values: CDR1 DFQATT, CDR2 SNEGSKA (reference sequence). Trimming removed 6 bases from V and 5 bases from J, with 22 bases in between. The CDR3 protein is CSAQPGPAPGETQYF. Written as DNA, the CDR3 is TGCAGTGCCCAGCCGGGACCAGCGCCGGGGGAGACCCAGTACTTC.

The chain couples TRBV5-6 to TRBJ2-1; 9 nucleotides match TRBD1. This CDR3 is built from 16 residues. V dropped 6 bases and J dropped 11; count of bases not matched to a gene: 18. The germline V gene encodes CDR1 SGHDT and CDR2 YYEEEE. The CDR3 DNA is TGTGCCAGCAACATCCAAACGGGACAGGGTATATTGAAGCAGTTCTTC. It codes for CASNIQTGQGILKQFF.

This clonotype has only a few counts. J is TRBJ2-1 and V is TRBV12-3 or TRBV12-4, with 7 bases matching TRBD1. With V trimmed by 4 bases and J by 14 bases, 17 bases remained unmatched. The CDR3 has 15 residues. The CDR3 DNA sequence: TGTGCCAGCAGTTACTCGACAGGGTTAGGGGTGTGGAAGTTCTTC. This encodes CASSYSTGLGVWKFF.